The table lists the clone carrying this TCR beta chain with a few counts. What it binds is not known. Per germline, CDR1 SGHTA and CDR2 FQGNSA. The CDR3 has 16 residues. J was trimmed by 4 bases and V by 0 bases; bases with no gene match: 9. These data originate in a study of response to subunit inactivated influenza vaccine. General study results and limits: It was suggested by the authors that few new T cells are recruited by each seasonal influenza vaccination.

In TCRdb, the RT-PCR reads were re-called with MiXCR into one record per CDR3 protein. Of some 640,000 distinct CDR3 sequences listed, over 11% are singletons. V usage is TRBV7-2 and J usage is TRBJ2-7, with TRBD2 matching 7 bases. This receptor was obtained from a man in his forties or fifties who received an inactivated influenza vaccine. The source material was PBMCs from blood, sampled 14 to 15 days before vaccination. The CDR3 reads CASSLAWLAAEYEQYF. DNA for the CDR3: TGTGCCAGCAGCTTAGCGTGGCTAGCGGCAGAATACGAGCAGTACTTC.